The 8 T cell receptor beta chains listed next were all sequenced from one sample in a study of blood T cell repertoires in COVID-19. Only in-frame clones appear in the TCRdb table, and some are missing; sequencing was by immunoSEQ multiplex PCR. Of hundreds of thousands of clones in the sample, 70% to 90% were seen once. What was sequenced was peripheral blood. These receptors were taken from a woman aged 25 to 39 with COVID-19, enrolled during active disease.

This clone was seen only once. The CDR3 sequence: CASSFRTAYEQYV. DNA of the CDR3: TGTGCCAGCAGTTTCCGGACAGCCTACGAGCAGTACGTC. This sequence joins TRBV12-3 or TRBV12-4 and TRBJ2-7; possible D gene TRBD1, 6 bases. The CDR3 consists of 13 residues. Between the trimmed V and J ends, which lost 3 bases and 2 bases, there was a span of 8 bases.

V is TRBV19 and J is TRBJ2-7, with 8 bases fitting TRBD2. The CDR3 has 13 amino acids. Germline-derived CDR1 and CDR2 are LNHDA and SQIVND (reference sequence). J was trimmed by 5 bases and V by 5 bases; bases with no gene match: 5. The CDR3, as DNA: TGTGCCAGTAGTCCGGGACTAGAGGACGAGCAGTACGTC. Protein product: CASSPGLEDEQYV.

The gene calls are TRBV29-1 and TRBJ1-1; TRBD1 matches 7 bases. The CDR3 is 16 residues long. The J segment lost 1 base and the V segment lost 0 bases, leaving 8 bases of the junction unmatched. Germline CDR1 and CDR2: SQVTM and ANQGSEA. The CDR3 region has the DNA TGCAGCGTTGAAGATCAGGGGGGCAGGGAGAACACTGAAGCTTTCTTT. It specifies CSVEDQGGRENTEAFF.

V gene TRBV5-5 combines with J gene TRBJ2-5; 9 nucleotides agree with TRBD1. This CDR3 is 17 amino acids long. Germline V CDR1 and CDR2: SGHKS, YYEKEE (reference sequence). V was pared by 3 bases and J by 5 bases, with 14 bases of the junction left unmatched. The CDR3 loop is CASSSRWGQGLGETQYF. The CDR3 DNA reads TGTGCCAGCAGCTCTCGCTGGGGACAGGGTCTTGGGGAGACCCAGTACTTC. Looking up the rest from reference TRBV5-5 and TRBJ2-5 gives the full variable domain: DAGVTQSPTHLIKTRGQQVTLRCSPISGHKSVSWYQQVLGQGPQFIFQYYEKEERGRGNFPDRFSARQFPNYSSELNVNALLLGDSALYLCASSSRWGQGLGETQYFGPGTRLLVL.

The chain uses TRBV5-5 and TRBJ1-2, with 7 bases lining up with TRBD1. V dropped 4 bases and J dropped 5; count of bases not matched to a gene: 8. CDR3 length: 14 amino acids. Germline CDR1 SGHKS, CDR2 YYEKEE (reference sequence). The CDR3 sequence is CASSPSGQKYGYTF. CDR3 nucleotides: TGTGCCAGCAGCCCATCGGGACAGAAATATGGCTACACCTTC.

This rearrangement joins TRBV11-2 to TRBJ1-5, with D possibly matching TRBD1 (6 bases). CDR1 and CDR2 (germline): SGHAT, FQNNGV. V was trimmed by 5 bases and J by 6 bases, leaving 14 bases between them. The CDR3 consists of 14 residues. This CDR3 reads CASSENRVGQPQHF. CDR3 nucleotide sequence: TGTGCCAGCAGCGAAAACAGGGTCGGTCAGCCCCAGCATTTT.

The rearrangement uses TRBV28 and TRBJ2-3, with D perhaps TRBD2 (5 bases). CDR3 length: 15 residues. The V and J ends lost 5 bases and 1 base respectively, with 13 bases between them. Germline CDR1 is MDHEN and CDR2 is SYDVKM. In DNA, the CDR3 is TGTGCCAGCAGTCCAAAGCGGCTACGCACAGATACGCAGTATTTT. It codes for CASSPKRLRTDTQYF.

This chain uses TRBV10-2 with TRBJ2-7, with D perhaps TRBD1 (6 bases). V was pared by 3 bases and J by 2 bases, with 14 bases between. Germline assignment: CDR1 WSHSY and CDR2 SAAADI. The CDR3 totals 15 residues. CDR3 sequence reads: CASSEWGPKTYEQYF. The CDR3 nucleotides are TGCGCCAGCAGTGAATGGGGGCCAAAGACCTACGAGCAGTACTTC.